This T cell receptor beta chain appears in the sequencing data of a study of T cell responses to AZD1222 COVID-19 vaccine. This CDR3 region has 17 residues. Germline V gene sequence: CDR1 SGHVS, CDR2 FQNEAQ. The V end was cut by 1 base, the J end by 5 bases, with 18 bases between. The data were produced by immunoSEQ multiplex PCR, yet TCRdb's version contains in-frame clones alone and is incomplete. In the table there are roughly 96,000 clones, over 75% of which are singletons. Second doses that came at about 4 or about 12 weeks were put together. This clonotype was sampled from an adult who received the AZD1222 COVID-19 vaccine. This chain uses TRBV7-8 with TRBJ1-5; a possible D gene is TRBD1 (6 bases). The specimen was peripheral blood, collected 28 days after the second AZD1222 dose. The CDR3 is CASSLEVAGAGYQPQHF. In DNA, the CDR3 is TGTGCCAGCAGCTTAGAAGTCGCGGGGGCAGGGTATCAGCCCCAGCATTTT.